This TCR beta chain was identified in a study of cytomegalovirus exposure and HLA in healthy donors. With V trimmed by 6 bases and J by 11 bases, 11 bases remained unmatched. This CDR3 is 14 amino acids long. Germline V gives CDR1 MNHNS, CDR2 SASEGT. Primers for the PCR totalled 60 Vbeta and 13 Jbeta. Produced via immunoSEQ multiplex PCR; TCRdb's table is partial and in-frame only. The table includes some 190,000 clones, around 75% detected once. Material: PBMCs. The receptor comes from a woman younger than 45 in good health and CMV-seropositive. The chain couples TRBV6-1 to TRBJ1-1; 11 bases map to TRBD1. The CDR3 here is CASSPDWTGGFAFF. CDR3 nucleotides: TGTGCCAGCAGCCCAGATTGGACAGGGGGCTTCGCTTTCTTT.